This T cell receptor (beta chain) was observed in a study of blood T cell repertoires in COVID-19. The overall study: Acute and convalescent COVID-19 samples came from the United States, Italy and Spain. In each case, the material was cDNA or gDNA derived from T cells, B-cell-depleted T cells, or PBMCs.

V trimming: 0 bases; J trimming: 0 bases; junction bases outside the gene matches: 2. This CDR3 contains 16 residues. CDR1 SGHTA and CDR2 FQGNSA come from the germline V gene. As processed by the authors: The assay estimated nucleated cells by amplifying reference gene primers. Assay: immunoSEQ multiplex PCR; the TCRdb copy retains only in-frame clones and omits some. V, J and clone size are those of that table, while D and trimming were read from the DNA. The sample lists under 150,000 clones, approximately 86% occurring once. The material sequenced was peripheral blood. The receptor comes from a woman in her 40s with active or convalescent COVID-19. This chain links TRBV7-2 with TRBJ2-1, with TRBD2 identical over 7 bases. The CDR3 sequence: CASSLAGGGSYNEQFF. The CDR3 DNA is TGTGCCAGCAGCTTAGCGGGGGGGGGCTCCTACAATGAGCAGTTCTTC.